The T cell receptor (beta chain) under discussion was sequenced for a study of CD8+ T cells in alopecia areata. Treatment described: oral pan-JAK inhibitor, 5-10 mg twice daily. The investigators collected lesional scalp punch biopsies and peripheral blood from alopecia areata patients. In its sample, this clone was seen many times. The J segment lost 5 bases and the V segment lost 4 bases, leaving 12 bases of the junction unmatched. Germline V gives CDR1 SEHNR, CDR2 FQNEAQ (reference sequence). This CDR3 comprises 17 residues. RNA extraction was followed by reverse transcription into cDNA, which acted as the sequencing template. Only in-frame clones appear in the TCRdb table, and some are missing; sequencing was by immunoSEQ multiplex PCR. The sample yields roughly 98,000 clones, under 70% seen once.

This TCR was sampled from a human donor with alopecia areata. The chain links TRBV7-9 to TRBJ2-3, with TRBD2 matching 10 bases. The sequenced sample was CD8+ T cells sorted from blood, obtained at week 4, from a patient treated with tofacitinib. CDR3 protein: CASSSVGLAGDVDTQYF. CDR3 in DNA: TGTGCCAGCAGCTCAGTTGGCCTAGCGGGAGACGTAGATACGCAGTATTTT.